The 21 T cell receptor beta chains below come from one sample, sequenced in a study of monozygotic twins with inflammatory bowel disease. TCRdb re-called the 5' RACE reads and catalogs CDR3 proteins one per entry, DNA excluded. The sample has fewer than 150,000 distinct CDR3 sequences, and its top ten clones hold 2% to 2.5%. The sequenced sample consisted of blood. The receptors here all came from a human donor with ulcerative colitis or Crohn's disease, or a healthy co-twin of an affected twin (not recorded which).

CDR3 sequence: CASREGDQPQHF. The chain carries TRBV9 and TRBJ1-5. The CDR3 loop spans 12 amino acids. Germline V gene sequence: CDR1 SGDLS, CDR2 YYNGEE.

The gene calls are TRBV6-1 and TRBJ2-2; the TCRdb D gene call, TRBD1, has no DNA to confirm it. The CDR3 covers 14 residues. The germline gives CDR1 MNHNS, CDR2 SASEGT. The CDR3 loop is CASRFRDGRGELFF.

The CDR3 sequence: CASSQAPGGIQYF. V is TRBV4-3 and J is TRBJ2-4; absent DNA, TCRdb's TRBD2 call cannot be checked. CDR1 is LGHNA and CDR2 is YSLEER in the germline V gene. CDR3 length: 13 residues.

V gene TRBV27 combines with J gene TRBJ1-2. This CDR3 has 13 amino acids. Germline CDR1 MNHEY, CDR2 SMNVEV (reference sequence). CDR3 residues: CASGSRGDYGYTF.

The chain carries TRBV5-1 and TRBJ2-1; TCRdb's D call of TRBD1 is untestable without DNA. This CDR3 comprises 15 residues. Germline V CDR1 and CDR2: SGHRS, YFSETQ. CDR3 in amino acids: CASRGVQGIGNEQFF.

The J gene is TRBJ2-2, the V gene TRBV11-1; no DNA is available, so the TRBD1 call from TCRdb remains unchecked. The CDR3 covers 15 residues. Germline V gene lookup returns CDR1 SGHAT and CDR2 FQDESV (reference sequence). The CDR3 spells CASSTNRGYTGELFF.

The V gene is TRBV6-1, the J gene TRBJ2-3; TCRdb's D call of TRBD1 is untestable without DNA. The CDR3 has 17 amino acids. CDR1 is MNHNS and CDR2 is SASEGT in the germline V gene. The CDR3: CASSTPGPGGPTDTQYF.

The rearrangement uses TRBV7-9 and TRBJ2-3; TCRdb gives TRBD1 as the D gene, but with no DNA this cannot be confirmed. Germline CDR1 is SEHNR and CDR2 is FQNEAQ (reference sequence). CDR3 length equals 14 residues. The CDR3 sequence is CASSFRADTDTQYF.

The V and J genes are TRBV12-3 or TRBV12-4 and TRBJ2-7; the D gene TCRdb calls, TRBD1, cannot be checked with no DNA. CDR3 length: 15 residues. The CDR3 sequence is CASSPYSGAAYEQYF.

The genes are TRBV19 and TRBJ1-2. The CDR3 is 13 residues long. Germline values: CDR1 LNHDA, CDR2 SQIVND (reference sequence). The CDR3 is CASSMVGDYGYTF.

The chain is built from TRBV29-1 and TRBJ2-7; TCRdb outputs TRBD1, but without DNA this stays unchecked. The CDR3 has 14 amino acids. CDR1 is SQVTM, CDR2 ANQGSEA, per germline. CDR3 sequence reads: CSVKRGDRGGEQYF.

V gene TRBV19 combines with J gene TRBJ2-3; the TCRdb call, TRBD1, lacks DNA for checking. CDR3 length equals 12 residues. Looked up from germline, CDR1 is LNHDA and CDR2 is SQIVND (reference sequence). The CDR3 is CARTVGTDTQYF.

The V call is TRBV7-2, the J call TRBJ2-1; TCRdb calls TRBD2, which cannot be checked without DNA. Germline lookup yields CDR1 SGHTA and CDR2 FQGNSA. This CDR3 comprises 16 residues. CDR3 in amino acids: CASSLVWQGLADEQFF.

This chain connects TRBV7-9 to TRBJ1-6. CDR1 SEHNR and CDR2 FQNEAQ come from the germline V gene (reference sequence). The CDR3 consists of 15 residues. The CDR3 sequence: CASSPLTAVNSPLHF.

The V and J genes are TRBV20-1 and TRBJ2-3; the D gene TCRdb calls, TRBD2, cannot be checked with no DNA. The CDR3 has 16 amino acids. Germline V lookup: CDR1 DFQATT, CDR2 SNEGSKA (reference sequence). CDR3 loop: CSAPELTSGVTDTQYF.

CDR3 sequence: CASSRGRMNTEAFF. This rearrangement joins TRBV6-1 to TRBJ1-1. CDR1 and CDR2 (germline): MNHNS, SASEGT. This CDR3 region has 14 residues.

V gene TRBV20-1 combines with J gene TRBJ1-4; TCRdb picks TRBD1, but there is no DNA to check that call. The CDR3 sequence is 16 residues long. Germline assignment: CDR1 DFQATT and CDR2 SNEGSKA (reference sequence). CDR3 protein: CSARDRGGQRNEKLFF.

V usage is TRBV5-1 and J usage is TRBJ2-6. The CDR3 sequence is 16 residues long. Per germline, CDR1 SGHRS and CDR2 YFSETQ. The CDR3 region is CASSLDLSSGANVLTF.

The chain has TRBV7-2 and TRBJ2-3; TCRdb designates TRBD2, a call that cannot be tested without DNA. The V gene's germline CDR1 is SGHTA and CDR2 FQGNSA. The CDR3 is made up of 16 amino acids. The CDR3 region is CASSLGSGGAIDTQYF.

The chain is built from TRBV29-1 and TRBJ2-3; the D gene TCRdb calls, TRBD1, cannot be checked with no DNA. CDR1 SQVTM and CDR2 ANQGSEA come from the germline V gene. The CDR3 has 14 residues. CDR3 loop: CSVGDRATSDTQYF.

This chain uses TRBV18 with TRBJ2-1; TCRdb returns TRBD2, unconfirmable since there is no DNA. From germline, CDR1 is KGHSH and CDR2 LQKENI. The CDR3 is 15 residues long. CDR3 loop: CASSRRTSLYNEQFF. The whole variable domain, filled in from reference TRBV18 and TRBJ2-1, reads NAGVMQNPRHLVRRRGQEARLRCSPMKGHSHVYWYRQLPEEGLKFMVYLQKENIIDESGMPKERFSAEFPKEGPSILRIQQVVRGDSAAYFCASSRRTSLYNEQFFGPGTRLTVL.